These 22 T cell receptor beta chains originate from one sample sequenced in a study of cytomegalovirus exposure and HLA in healthy donors. Both 60 Vbeta primers and 13 Jbeta primers went into the PCR. Sequencing was performed with immunoSEQ multiplex PCR; in TCRdb, only in-frame clones are kept and a portion is missing. The data show about 120,000 clones, with over 70% seen just once and approximately 4% held by the top ten. What was sequenced was PBMCs. These receptors came from a man between 18 and 35 years old in good health and CMV-seropositive.

The rearrangement joins TRBV2 to TRBJ2-5; TRBD1 agrees at 7 bases. V lost 4 bases to trimming and J lost 5 bases; unmatched junction nucleotides: 10. Per the germline V gene, CDR1 is SNHLY and CDR2 is FYNNEI. The CDR3 is 15 residues long. In nucleotides, the CDR3 is TGTGCCAGCAGTGTGGATGGGACAGTGGGGGAGACCCAGTACTTC. It specifies CASSVDGTVGETQYF.

The chain links TRBV27 to TRBJ1-5; tentative D call: TRBD1 (5 bases). This CDR3 has 14 residues. V was trimmed by 3 bases and J by 6 bases, leaving 12 bases between them. Germline V gene data show CDR1 as MNHEY and CDR2 as SMNVEV (reference sequence). The CDR3 sequence: CASSFGQGGQPQHF. The CDR3 DNA is TGTGCCAGCAGTTTCGGGCAGGGTGGTCAGCCCCAGCATTTT.

The chain uses TRBV11-2 and TRBJ2-3; tentative D call: TRBD2 (5 bases). The CDR3 is made up of 17 amino acids. Trimming took 2 bases from V and 4 from J, leaving 19 bases between them. Germline V CDR1 and CDR2: SGHAT, FQNNGV. The CDR3 nucleotides read TGTGCCAGCAGCTTAACCCCTCGACGGACTGCAGCAGATACGCAGTATTTT. Its translation: CASSLTPRRTAADTQYF.

There are a few counts of this clone. The chain joins TRBV7-8 to TRBJ2-7; weak D call: TRBD2 (5 bases). The germline CDR1 and CDR2 sequences are SGHVS and FQNEAQ. The CDR3 sequence is 12 residues long. Trimming left V 5 bases short and J 4 bases short, with 9 bases between. CDR3 loop: CASSTSGYEQYF. The CDR3 DNA reads TGTGCCAGCAGCACGTCGGGATACGAGCAGTACTTC.

Of note for this clone: Sequence at one end of the junction differs from germline and may be a read error. Different DNA sequences within this sample yield the same CDR3. This chain uses TRBV12-5 with TRBJ2-7; TRBD2 aligns across 14 bases. Looked up from germline, CDR1 is LGHNT and CDR2 is FRNRAP. The CDR3 spans 17 residues. CDR3 sequence reads: CASGLAGGTSGSYEQYF. Here the CDR3 DNA reads TGTGCCAGTGGTTTGGCAGGGGGGACTAGCGGGAGTTACGAGCAGTACTTC. Combining the CDR3 with reference TRBV12-5 and TRBJ2-7 gives the whole variable domain DARVTQTPRHKVTEMGQEVTMRCQPILGHNTVFWYRQTMMQGLELLAYFRNRAPLDDSGMPKDRFSAEMPDATLATLKIQPSEPRDSAVYFCASGLAGGTSGSYEQYFGPGTRLTVT.

V gene TRBV9 combines with J gene TRBJ2-3, with D possibly TRBD1 on 5 matching bases. This CDR3 is 15 amino acids long. V dropped 2 bases and J dropped 0 bases, with 10 bases sitting between them. Germline V gene sequence: CDR1 SGDLS, CDR2 YYNGEE. The CDR3 here is CASSVQGWSTDTQYF. As DNA, the CDR3 is TGTGCCAGCAGCGTCCAGGGATGGAGCACAGATACGCAGTATTTT.

The rearrangement uses TRBV5-1 and TRBJ2-1, with 9 bases fitting TRBD2. The CDR3 runs to 15 residues. Germline-derived CDR1 and CDR2 are SGHRS and YFSETQ. The V gene end was trimmed by 0 bases and the J gene end by 5 bases; junction bases not matched to a gene: 3. The CDR3 sequence is CASSLVAGGNNEQFF. The CDR3 coding sequence is TGCGCCAGCAGCTTGGTTGCGGGGGGGAACAATGAGCAGTTCTTC.

The J gene is TRBJ2-6, the V gene TRBV29-1, with 9 bases that match TRBD1. CDR3 size: 15 residues. CDR1 and CDR2 (germline): SQVTM, ANQGSEA. Trimming cost V 6 bases and J 4 bases; bases outside gene matches: 7. The CDR3 protein is CSVLQGAKGANVLTF. DNA of the CDR3: TGCAGCGTCCTACAGGGGGCGAAGGGGGCCAACGTCCTGACTTTC. Full variable domain (remainder filled in from reference TRBV29-1 and TRBJ2-6): SAVISQKPSRDICQRGTSLTIQCQVDSQVTMMFWYRQQPGQSLTLIATANQGSEATYESGFVIDKFPISRPNLTFSTLTVSNMSPEDSSIYLCSVLQGAKGANVLTFGAGSRLTVL.

This chain uses TRBV7-2 with TRBJ1-3, with 7 bases identical to TRBD1. The V gene end was trimmed by 1 base and the J gene end by 3 bases; junction bases not matched to a gene: 6. The CDR3 sequence is 16 residues long. Germline V lookup: CDR1 SGHTA, CDR2 FQGNSA. The CDR3 region is CASSLERGLLGNTIYF. The CDR3 DNA reads as TGTGCCAGCAGCTTAGAAAGGGGGCTACTTGGAAACACCATATATTTT.

The chain is built from TRBV30 and TRBJ2-5; TRBD1 is a possible D gene (6 bases). V was pared by 0 bases and J by 4 bases, with 12 bases between. Germline V CDR1 and CDR2: GTSNPN, SVGIG (reference sequence). The CDR3 loop spans 14 amino acids. CDR3 region: CAWSVLGAPETQYF. CDR3 DNA sequence: TGTGCCTGGAGTGTGTTGGGGGCCCCAGAGACCCAGTACTTC.

The chain uses TRBV19 and TRBJ1-4, with 7 bases aligning to TRBD1. V shed 9 bases and J 8 bases; nucleotides not matched to a gene: 9. The CDR3 spans 13 residues. The germline gives CDR1 LNHDA, CDR2 SQIVND (reference sequence). CDR3 protein: CASRLQGWEKLFF. CDR3 nucleotide sequence: TGTGCCAGCAGACTACAGGGGTGGGAAAAACTGTTTTTT. Drawing the rest from reference TRBV19 and TRBJ1-4, the complete variable domain is DGGITQSPKYLFRKEGQNVTLSCEQNLNHDAMYWYRQDPGQGLRLIYYSQIVNDFQKGDIAEGYSVSREKKESFPLTVTSAQKNPTAFYLCASRLQGWEKLFFGSGTQLSVL.

The rearrangement joins TRBV14 to TRBJ1-2; 9 bases map to TRBD1. The CDR3 runs 12 residues. Trimming at V came to 8 bases and at J to 3 bases, leaving 1 base not matched to a gene. Looked up from germline, CDR1 is SGHDN and CDR2 is FVKESK. CDR3 residues: CASGQGYYGYTF. The CDR3 nucleotides are TGTGCCAGCGGACAGGGGTACTATGGCTACACCTTC.

This chain's CDR3 is CASSQGEGRGGPQHF. DNA of the CDR3: TGTGCCAGCAGCCAAGGGGAGGGGCGGGGTGGGCCCCAGCATTTT. The V call is TRBV4-2, the J call TRBJ1-5, with a tentative D call TRBD1 (5 bases). Trimming stripped 1 base from V and 9 bases from J, with 16 bases between. This CDR3 is 15 amino acids long. Germline CDR1 and CDR2: LGHNA and YNFKEQ.

This clone was picked up one time. The CDR3 coding sequence is TGTGCCAGCTCACCGGGCAGGGCTTACGAGCAGTACTTC. This translates into CASSPGRAYEQYF. J is TRBJ2-7 and V is TRBV18, with D maybe TRBD1 (5 bases). The germline V and J ends were trimmed by 3 bases and 4 bases, with 10 bases remaining between them. There are 13 residues in the CDR3. Germline-derived CDR1 and CDR2 are KGHSH and LQKENI.

In DNA form, the CDR3 reads TGTGCCTGGACTAGCGGGAACACCGGGGAGCTGTTTTTT. It translates to CAWTSGNTGELFF. The chain is built from TRBV30 and TRBJ2-2, with 7 bases identical to TRBD2. Losses at the gene ends were 4 bases for V and 1 base for J; bases not matched to a gene: 0. CDR1 is GTSNPN, CDR2 SVGIG, per germline (reference sequence). The CDR3 contains 13 residues.

J is TRBJ1-2 and V is TRBV5-6; D is perhaps TRBD1 (5 bases). The germline CDR1 and CDR2 sequences are SGHDT and YYEEEE. The CDR3 extends over 12 amino acids. The ends were cut back, 4 bases at V and 9 bases at J, with 13 bases in the middle. The CDR3 loop reads CASSGGTSRYTF. The DNA of the CDR3 is TGTGCCAGCAGCGGCGGGACTTCGCGCTACACCTTC.

The genes are TRBV5-6 and TRBJ1-1; possible D gene TRBD1, 6 bases. The V gene's germline CDR1 is SGHDT and CDR2 YYEEEE. V lost 4 bases, J lost 0 bases, and 13 bases lay in between. This CDR3 contains 15 residues. The CDR3 loop reads CASSNTGKLNTEAFF. DNA of the CDR3: TGTGCCAGCAGCAACACAGGGAAACTGAACACTGAAGCTTTCTTT.

V gene TRBV30 combines with J gene TRBJ1-1; D uncertain. The V gene lost 4 bases and the J gene lost 1 base, with 10 bases spanning the gap. Germline V CDR1 and CDR2: GTSNPN, SVGIG (reference sequence). This CDR3 has 13 residues. The CDR3 region has the DNA TGTGCCTGGAACCTAGAGAGGAACACTGAAGCTTTCTTT. Its translation is CAWNLERNTEAFF.

In the case of this clone: Sequence at one end of the junction differs from germline and may be a read error. The same CDR3 arises from other DNA sequences in this sample as well. The V call is TRBV6-6, the J call TRBJ1-1, with D tentatively TRBD1 (6 bases). CDR3 length equals 14 residues. Germline assignment: CDR1 MNHNY and CDR2 SVGAGI (reference sequence). The CDR3 loop is CASSYQGMNTEAFF. DNA for the CDR3: TGTGCCAGCAGTTACCAGGGGATGAATACTGAAGCTTTCTTT.

The chain is built from TRBV28 and TRBJ2-5, with TRBD2 matching over 8 bases. V was pared by 1 base and J by 7 bases, with 11 bases of the junction left unmatched. The CDR3 consists of 16 residues. Looked up from germline, CDR1 is MDHEN and CDR2 is SYDVKM. CDR3 in amino acids: CASSLLVGLAGGTQYF. CDR3 coding DNA: TGTGCCAGCAGTTTATTAGTTGGACTAGCTGGGGGGACCCAGTACTTC. Drawing the rest from reference TRBV28 and TRBJ2-5, the complete variable domain is DVKVTQSSRYLVKRTGEKVFLECVQDMDHENMFWYRQDPGLGLRLIYFSYDVKMKEKGDIPEGYSVSREKKERFSLILESASTNQTSMYLCASSLLVGLAGGTQYFGPGTRLLVL.

This clone turned up a few times. The chain is built from TRBV30 and TRBJ1-4; the match to TRBD1 covers 11 bases. The CDR3 length is 15 residues. J was trimmed by 7 bases and V by 1 base; bases with no gene match: 5. CDR1 GTSNPN and CDR2 SVGIG come from the germline V gene (reference sequence). The CDR3 loop reads CAWSGMGQGVEKLFF. DNA for the CDR3: TGTGCCTGGAGTGGGATGGGACAGGGGGTTGAAAAACTGTTTTTT.

This clone was found a few times. The gene calls are TRBV28 and TRBJ1-4; TRBD1 is a possible D gene (6 bases). The CDR3 covers 15 residues. The V end lost 6 bases, the J end lost 5 bases, and 16 bases lay between the germline ends. Per germline, CDR1 MDHEN and CDR2 SYDVKM. The DNA for the CDR3 is TGTGCCAGCAGGACACCGGGACATCGCAATGAAAAACTGTTTTTT. It specifies CASRTPGHRNEKLFF. The full variable domain, completed using reference TRBV28 and TRBJ1-4, is DVKVTQSSRYLVKRTGEKVFLECVQDMDHENMFWYRQDPGLGLRLIYFSYDVKMKEKGDIPEGYSVSREKKERFSLILESASTNQTSMYLCASRTPGHRNEKLFFGSGTQLSVL.